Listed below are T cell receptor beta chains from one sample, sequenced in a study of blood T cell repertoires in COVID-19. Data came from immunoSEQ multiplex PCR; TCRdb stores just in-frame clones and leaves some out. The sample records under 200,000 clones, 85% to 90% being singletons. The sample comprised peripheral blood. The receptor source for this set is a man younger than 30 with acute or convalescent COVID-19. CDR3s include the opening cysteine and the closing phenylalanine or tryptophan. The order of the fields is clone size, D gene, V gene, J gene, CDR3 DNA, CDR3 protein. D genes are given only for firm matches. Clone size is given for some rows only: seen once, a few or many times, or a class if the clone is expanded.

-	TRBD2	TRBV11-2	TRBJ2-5	TGTGCCAGCAGCTTAGATCTCGGCGGGGGGGCCGGGGAGACCCAGTACTTC	CASSLDLGGGAGETQYF
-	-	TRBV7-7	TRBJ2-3	TGTGCCAGCAGCTTAGGTTCAGGGACAGATACGCAGTATTTT	CASSLGSGTDTQYF
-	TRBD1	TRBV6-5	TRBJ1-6	TGTGCCAGCAGGAGACAGGGTTCCTATAATTCACCCCTCCACTTT	CASRRQGSYNSPLHF
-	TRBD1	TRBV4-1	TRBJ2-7	TGCGCCAGCAGCCAAGCGCCGGGACAGGGGTCCACCTACGAGCAGTACTTC	CASSQAPGQGSTYEQYF
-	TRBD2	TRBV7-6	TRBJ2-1	TGTGCCAGCAGCTATGAGGCGGGGGACTCCTACAATGAGCAGTTCTTC	CASSYEAGDSYNEQFF
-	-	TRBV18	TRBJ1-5	TGTGCCAGCTCAACATCTCAGGGTATCGGTCAGCCCCAGCATTTT	CASSTSQGIGQPQHF
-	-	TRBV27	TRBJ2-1	TGTGCCAGCAGCGCCCCGGGACTCCAAAGGCCTGAGCAGTTCTTC	CASSAPGLQRPEQFF
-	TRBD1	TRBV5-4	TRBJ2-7	TGTGCCAGCAGCCCCGGGACAGCTCCATCCTACGAGCAGTACTTC	CASSPGTAPSYEQYF
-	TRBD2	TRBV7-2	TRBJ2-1	TGTGCCAGCAGCTTAGCGGCGGGGGGGTCCTACAATGAGCAGTTCTTC	CASSLAAGGSYNEQFF
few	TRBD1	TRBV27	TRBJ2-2	TGTGCCAGCAGTTTATCCGGGACAGGGTTCGTGACCGGGGAGCTGTTTTTT	CASSLSGTGFVTGELFF
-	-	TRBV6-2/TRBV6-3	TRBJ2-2	TGTGCCAGCAGTTACGGGAGGTGGGGCGGGGAGCTGTTTTTT	CASSYGRWGGELFF
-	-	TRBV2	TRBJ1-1	TGTGCCAGCAGCTTGGGCCGCCTGAACACTGAAGCTTTCTTT	CASSLGRLNTEAFF
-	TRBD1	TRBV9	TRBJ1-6	TGTGCCAGCAGCCCGACAGGGGGAAGTGAGTCACCCCTCCACTTT	CASSPTGGSESPLHF
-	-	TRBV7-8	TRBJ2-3	TGTGCCAGCAGCTTAGTCCCCGGTACAGATACGCAGTATTTT	CASSLVPGTDTQYF
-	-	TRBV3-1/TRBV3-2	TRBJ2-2	TGTGCCAGCAGCCAAGTGAAGGGGGCGAACACCGGGGAGCTGTTTTTT	CASSQVKGANTGELFF